Listed here is a single T cell receptor (beta chain). The germline gives CDR1 LGHDT, CDR2 YNNKEL (reference sequence). V was pared by 4 bases and J by 4 bases, with 12 bases of the junction left unmatched. The CDR3 totals 16 residues. This sample stems from a study of blood T cell repertoires in COVID-19. Study-wide context: The United States, Italy and Spain provided the acute and convalescent COVID-19 samples.

Sequencing was performed with immunoSEQ multiplex PCR; in TCRdb, only in-frame clones are kept and a portion is missing. The table includes about 280,000 clones, roughly 80% detected once. This receptor was taken from a woman between 50 and 59 years old who had recovered from COVID-19. The rearrangement links TRBV3-1 (or the pseudogene TRBV3-2) to TRBJ2-7; 8 nucleotides align to TRBD2. The sequenced sample was peripheral blood. The CDR3 nucleotides are TGTGCCAGCAGCCGCCAGGGCGGGGGGTTACCTTACGAGCAGTACTTC. Translation gives CASSRQGGGLPYEQYF.